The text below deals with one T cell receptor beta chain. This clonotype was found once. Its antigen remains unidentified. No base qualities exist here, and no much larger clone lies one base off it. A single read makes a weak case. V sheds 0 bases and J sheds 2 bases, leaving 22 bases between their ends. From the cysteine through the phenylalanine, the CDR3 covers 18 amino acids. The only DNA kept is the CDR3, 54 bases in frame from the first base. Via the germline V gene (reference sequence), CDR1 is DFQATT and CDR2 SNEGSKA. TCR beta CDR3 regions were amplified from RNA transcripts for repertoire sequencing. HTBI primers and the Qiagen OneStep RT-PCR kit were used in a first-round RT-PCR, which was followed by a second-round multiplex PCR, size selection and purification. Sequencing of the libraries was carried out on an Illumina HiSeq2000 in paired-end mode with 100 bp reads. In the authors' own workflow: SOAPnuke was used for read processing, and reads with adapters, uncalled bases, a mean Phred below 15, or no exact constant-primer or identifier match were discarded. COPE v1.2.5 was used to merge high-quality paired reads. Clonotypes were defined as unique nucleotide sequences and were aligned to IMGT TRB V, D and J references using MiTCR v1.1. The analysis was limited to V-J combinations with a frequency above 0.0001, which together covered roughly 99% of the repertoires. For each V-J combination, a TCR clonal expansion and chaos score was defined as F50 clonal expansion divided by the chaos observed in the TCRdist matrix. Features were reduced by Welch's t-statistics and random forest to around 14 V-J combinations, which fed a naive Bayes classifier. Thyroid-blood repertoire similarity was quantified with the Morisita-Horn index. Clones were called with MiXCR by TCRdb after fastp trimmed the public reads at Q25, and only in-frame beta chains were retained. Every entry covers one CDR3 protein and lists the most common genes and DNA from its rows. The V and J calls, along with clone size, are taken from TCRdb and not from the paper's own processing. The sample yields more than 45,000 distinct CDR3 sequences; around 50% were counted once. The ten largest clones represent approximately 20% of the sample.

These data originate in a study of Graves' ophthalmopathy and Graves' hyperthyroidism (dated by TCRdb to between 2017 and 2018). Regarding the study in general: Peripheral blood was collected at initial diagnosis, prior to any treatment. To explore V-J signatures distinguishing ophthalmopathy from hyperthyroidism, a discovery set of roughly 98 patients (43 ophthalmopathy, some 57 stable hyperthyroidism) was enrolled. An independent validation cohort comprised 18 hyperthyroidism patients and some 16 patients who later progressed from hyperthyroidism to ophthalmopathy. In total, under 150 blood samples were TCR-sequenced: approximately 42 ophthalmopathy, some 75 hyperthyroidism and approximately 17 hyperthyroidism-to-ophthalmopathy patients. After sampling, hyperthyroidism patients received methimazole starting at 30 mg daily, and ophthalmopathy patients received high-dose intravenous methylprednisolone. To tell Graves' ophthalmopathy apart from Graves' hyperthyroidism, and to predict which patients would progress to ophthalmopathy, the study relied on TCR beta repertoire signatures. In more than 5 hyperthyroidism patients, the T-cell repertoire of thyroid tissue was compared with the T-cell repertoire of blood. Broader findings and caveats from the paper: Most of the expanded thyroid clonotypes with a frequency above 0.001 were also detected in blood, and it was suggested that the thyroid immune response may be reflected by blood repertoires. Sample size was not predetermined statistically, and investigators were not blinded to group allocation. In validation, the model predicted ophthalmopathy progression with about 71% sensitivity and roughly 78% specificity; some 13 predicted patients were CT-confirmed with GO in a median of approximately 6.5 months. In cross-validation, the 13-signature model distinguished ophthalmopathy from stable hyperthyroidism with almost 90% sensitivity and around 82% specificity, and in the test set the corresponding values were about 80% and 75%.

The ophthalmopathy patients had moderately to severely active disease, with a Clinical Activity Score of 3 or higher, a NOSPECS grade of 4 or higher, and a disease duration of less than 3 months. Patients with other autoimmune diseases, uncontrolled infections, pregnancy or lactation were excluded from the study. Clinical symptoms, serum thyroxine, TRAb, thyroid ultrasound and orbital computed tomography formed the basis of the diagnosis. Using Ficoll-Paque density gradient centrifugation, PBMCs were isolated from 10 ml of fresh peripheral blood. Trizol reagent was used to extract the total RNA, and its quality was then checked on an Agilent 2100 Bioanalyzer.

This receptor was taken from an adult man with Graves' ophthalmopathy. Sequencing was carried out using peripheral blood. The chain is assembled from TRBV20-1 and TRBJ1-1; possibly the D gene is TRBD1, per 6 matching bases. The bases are TGCAGTGCTAGAGATCGAATAGGGGCGGACAGACAAAACACTGAAGCTTTCTTT. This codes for CSARDRIGADRQNTEAFF.